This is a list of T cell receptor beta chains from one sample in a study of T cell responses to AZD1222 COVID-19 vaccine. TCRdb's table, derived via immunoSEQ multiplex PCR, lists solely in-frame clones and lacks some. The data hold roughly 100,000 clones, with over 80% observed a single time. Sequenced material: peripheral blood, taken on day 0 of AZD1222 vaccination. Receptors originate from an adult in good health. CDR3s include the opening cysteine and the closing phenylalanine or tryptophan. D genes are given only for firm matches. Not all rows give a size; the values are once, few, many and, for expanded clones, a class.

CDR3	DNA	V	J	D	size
CAISDGEQDTQYF	TGTGCCATCAGTGACGGCGAGCAGGATACGCAGTATTTT	TRBV10-3	TRBJ2-3	-	-
CASSHGPGAGNTIYF	TGTGCCAGCAGCCATGGTCCAGGAGCTGGAAACACCATATATTTT	TRBV14	TRBJ1-3	-	-
CASSKEGGQGAYEQYF	TGTGCCAGCAGCAAAGAGGGGGGACAGGGGGCCTACGAGCAGTACTTC	TRBV21-1	TRBJ2-7	-	-
CAISAPQQGKGEAFF	TGTGCCATCAGTGCCCCCCAACAGGGTAAGGGTGAAGCTTTCTTT	TRBV10-3	TRBJ1-1	-	-
CASSRNKDGTQYF	TGTGCCAGCAGTCGTAACAAGGACGGGACCCAGTACTTC	TRBV27	TRBJ2-5	-	-
CASRSGGTGNNEQFF	TGTGCCAGCAGGTCAGGCGGGACAGGGAACAATGAGCAGTTCTTC	TRBV7-3	TRBJ2-1	TRBD1	-
CASSFGTRGTQYF	TGTGCCAGCAGTTTTGGGACAAGGGGGACCCAGTACTTC	TRBV27	TRBJ2-5	-	-
CASSPEVAGGHRDEQYF	TGTGCCAGCAGCCCAGAGGTAGCGGGAGGACATCGGGACGAGCAGTACTTC	TRBV9	TRBJ2-7	TRBD2	-
CSVVELADTQYF	TGCAGCGTTGTCGAGCTGGCAGATACGCAGTATTTT	TRBV29-1	TRBJ2-3	-	-
CASSVARPKGEGNYGYTF	TGTGCCAGCAGCGTAGCTCGACCTAAAGGAGAGGGGAACTATGGCTACACCTTC	TRBV9	TRBJ1-2	-	once
CASSVGFNYGYTF	TGTGCCAGCTCTGTAGGGTTTAACTATGGCTACACCTTC	TRBV18	TRBJ1-2	-	-
CASSSGDYSNQPQHF	TGTGCCAGCAGCTCAGGGGATTATAGCAATCAGCCCCAGCATTTT	TRBV7-9	TRBJ1-5	-	-
CASSIGQGAGLTDTQYF	TGTGCCAGTAGTATAGGTCAGGGAGCGGGGCTCACAGATACGCAGTATTTT	TRBV19	TRBJ2-3	TRBD2	-
CARPEGTGFPYEQYF	TGTGCCAGACCCGAAGGGACAGGTTTCCCCTACGAGCAGTACTTC	TRBV7-2	TRBJ2-7	TRBD1	-
CSVTSVQGTEAFF	TGCAGCGTAACCAGCGTCCAGGGCACTGAAGCTTTCTTT	TRBV29-1	TRBJ1-1	-	-
CASSYDRRNSPLHF	TGTGCCAGCAGTTATGACAGGCGGAATTCACCCCTCCACTTT	TRBV6-5	TRBJ1-6	-	few
CASSFSGGVEYF	TGTGCCAGCAGCTTCAGCGGGGGGGTGGAGTATTTT	TRBV9	TRBJ2-3	TRBD2	-
CASSLVVAGDEVSSYNEQFF	TGTGCTAGCAGCTTAGTCGTCGCGGGAGATGAGGTGAGCTCCTACAATGAGCAGTTCTTC	TRBV7-7	TRBJ2-1	TRBD2	-
CASSNTGALAKNIQYF	TGTGCCAGCAGTAATACGGGGGCACTAGCCAAAAACATTCAGTACTTC	TRBV28	TRBJ2-4	-	-
CASSLGLTSYGYTF	TGTGCCAGCAGCTTGGGACTTACCTCCTATGGCTACACCTTC	TRBV7-9	TRBJ1-2	-	-
CATSDRDRAYEQYF	TGTGCCACCAGTGACAGGGACAGGGCCTACGAGCAGTACTTC	TRBV24-1	TRBJ2-7	TRBD1	-
CASTLTGDRYGYTF	TGTGCCAGTACCCTGACAGGGGACAGGTATGGCTACACCTTC	TRBV19	TRBJ1-2	TRBD1	-
CASSPRTENTEAFF	TGTGCCAGCTCACCAAGGACTGAGAACACTGAAGCTTTCTTT	TRBV18	TRBJ1-1	-	-
CASSQDRVGQGDYEQYF	TGTGCCAGCAGCCAAGATAGGGTAGGACAGGGGGACTACGAGCAGTACTTC	TRBV14	TRBJ2-7	TRBD1	-
CASSLRGVEQYF	TGTGCCAGCAGCTTAAGGGGGGTGGAGCAGTACTTC	TRBV11-1	TRBJ2-7	-	-
CASNEGTSAIETQYF	TGTGCCAGCAATGAGGGGACTAGCGCCATTGAGACCCAGTACTTC	TRBV2	TRBJ2-5	TRBD2	-
CASSLTATINQPQHF	TGTGCCAGCTCACTTACAGCTACAATCAATCAGCCCCAGCATTTT	TRBV18	TRBJ1-5	-	-
CASSSGTGNSPLHF	TGTGCCAGTAGTTCCGGGACAGGGAATTCACCCCTCCACTTT	TRBV19	TRBJ1-6	TRBD1	-
CASSIGQYRTDTQYF	TGTGCCAGTAGTATAGGGCAATACAGAACAGATACGCAGTATTTT	TRBV19	TRBJ2-3	-	-
CASSLAGPGLAGQETQYF	TGTGCCAGCAGCTTAGCCGGTCCGGGACTAGCGGGTCAAGAGACCCAGTACTTC	TRBV7-8	TRBJ2-5	TRBD2	-
CASSSGLAVNEQFF	TGTGCCAGCAGCTCTGGACTAGCGGTCAATGAGCAGTTCTTC	TRBV11-2	TRBJ2-1	TRBD2	-
CSVSTGNYGYTF	TGCAGCGTGTCGACAGGCAACTATGGCTACACCTTC	TRBV29-1	TRBJ1-2	-	-
CASSPGQGNTGELFF	TGTGCCAGCAGCCCGGGACAAGGAAACACCGGGGAGCTGTTTTTT	TRBV7-9	TRBJ2-2	-	-
CASSRGSASSYNSPLHF	TGTGCCAGCTCTAGAGGGAGCGCGAGCTCCTATAATTCACCCCTCCACTTT	TRBV18	TRBJ1-6	-	-
CASSSHWGPYEQYF	TGTGCCAGCAGCTCACACTGGGGGCCCTACGAGCAGTACTTC	TRBV9	TRBJ2-7	-	-
CASRLNAPTGELFF	TGTGCCAGCAGGCTTAACGCGCCCACCGGGGAGCTGTTTTTT	TRBV7-3	TRBJ2-2	-	few
CASRSEGRLSGEKLFF	TGTGCCAGTAGGTCAGAAGGACGCTTATCAGGTGAAAAACTGTTTTTT	TRBV19	TRBJ1-4	-	-
CASSARDRNTEAFF	TGTGCCAGTAGTGCACGGGACAGGAACACTGAAGCTTTCTTT	TRBV19	TRBJ1-1	TRBD1	-
CASEDGMNTEAFF	TGCGCCAGCGAAGACGGCATGAACACTGAAGCTTTCTTT	TRBV5-1	TRBJ1-1	-	-
CASGLGTGPGELFF	TGTGCTAGTGGTTTGGGGACTGGCCCCGGGGAGCTGTTTTTT	TRBV12-5	TRBJ2-2	-	-
CASGRTDYGYTF	TGTGCCAGCGGACGGACAGACTATGGCTACACCTTC	TRBV12-3/TRBV12-4	TRBJ1-2	-	-
CASSFEGLAGVEQFF	TGTGCCAGTAGTTTCGAGGGACTAGCGGGGGTTGAGCAGTTCTTC	TRBV19	TRBJ2-1	TRBD2	once
CASSIDFLEGGVSYEQYF	TGTGCCAGTAGTATAGATTTCCTAGAAGGGGGAGTTTCCTACGAGCAGTACTTC	TRBV19	TRBJ2-7	-	-
CASSLSAYYGYTF	TGTGCCAGCAGTTTGTCCGCTTACTATGGCTACACCTTC	TRBV28	TRBJ1-2	-	-
CASSPGTGNTGELFF	TGTGCCAGTAGTCCCGGGACAGGGAACACCGGGGAGCTGTTTTTT	TRBV19	TRBJ2-2	TRBD1	-
CASSSRRSASSYEQYF	TGTGCCAGCAGCTCCCGGCGTAGCGCGAGCTCCTACGAGCAGTACTTC	TRBV9	TRBJ2-7	-	few
CASSIGGSYEQYF	TGTGCCAGTAGTATAGGGGGCTCCTACGAGCAGTACTTC	TRBV19	TRBJ2-7	-	-